The clone carrying this TCR beta chain was seen more than once but under ten times. What it binds is not known. The Oncomine TCR Beta short-read assay generated sequence data from the DNA of cultured CD4+ T cells. MiXCR was run by TCRdb on the PCR reads, yielding one entry per CDR3 protein. The sample yields 5,500 to 8,500 distinct CDR3 sequences, 30% to 35% seen once. Trimming removed 9 bases from V and 8 bases from J, with 29 bases in between. The CDR3 is made up of 17 amino acids. Looked up from germline, CDR1 is LNHDA and CDR2 is SQIVND (reference sequence). This sample's treatment: approximately 9-day PBMC culture with coronavirus spike peptide pools or control peptides (ViraFEST assay). Gathering of the CD4+ T cells, from the unexposed donor, took place before the COVID-19 pandemic (2011-2018). This sample stems from a study of vaccination and CD4 T cells after COVID-19. Study-wide context: Convalescent participants consisted of six males and four females, two being Hispanic.

The study's findings and limits: The median proportion of reactive clones detected only post-vaccination in convalescent patients was 85% to 90%.

V usage is TRBV19 and J usage is TRBJ1-5, with a possible D match to TRBD1 (6 bases). This receptor was obtained from a human donor in good health. The specimen sequenced was CD4+ T cells from blood, cultured in vitro. As DNA, the CDR3 is TGTGCCAGCCGTATAGGCGGACAGATGGATCCGTTTAAGCCCCAGCATTTT. As protein: CASRIGGQMDPFKPQHF. Full variable domain (outside the CDR3, taken from reference TRBV19 and TRBJ1-5): DGGITQSPKYLFRKEGQNVTLSCEQNLNHDAMYWYRQDPGQGLRLIYYSQIVNDFQKGDIAEGYSVSREKKESFPLTVTSAQKNPTAFYLCASRIGGQMDPFKPQHFGDGTRLSIL.